This T cell receptor beta chain was captured in a study of cytomegalovirus exposure and HLA in healthy donors. This PCR relied on a set of 60 Vbeta primers and 13 Jbeta primers. Repertoires were generated with immunoSEQ multiplex PCR, while TCRdb's copy carries only in-frame clones and drops some. In the table there are under 150,000 clones, approximately 85% of which are singletons. Trimming removed 0 bases from V and 0 bases from J, with 11 bases in between. The germline V gene has CDR1 MGHRA and CDR2 YSYEKL. This CDR3 contains 16 residues. The chain joins TRBV4-1 to TRBJ1-1; D call uncertain. Sequencing was done on a sample of PBMCs. The receptor's source is a woman between 50 and 59 years old in good health and CMV-seropositive. CDR3 residues: CASSQDQRVLNTEAFF. The DNA of the CDR3 is TGCGCCAGCAGCCAAGATCAGAGGGTTCTGAACACTGAAGCTTTCTTT.